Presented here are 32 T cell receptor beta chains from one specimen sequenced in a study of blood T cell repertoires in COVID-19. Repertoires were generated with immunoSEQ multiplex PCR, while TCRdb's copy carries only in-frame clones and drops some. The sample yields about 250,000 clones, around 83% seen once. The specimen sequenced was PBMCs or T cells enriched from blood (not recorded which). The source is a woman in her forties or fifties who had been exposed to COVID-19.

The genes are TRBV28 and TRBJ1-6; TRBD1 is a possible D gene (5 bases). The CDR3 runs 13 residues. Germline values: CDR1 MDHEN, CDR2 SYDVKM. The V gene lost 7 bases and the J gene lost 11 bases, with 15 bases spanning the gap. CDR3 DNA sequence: TGTGCCAGCAAAGGGGTCGCTCCGCCACCCCTCCACTTT. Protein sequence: CASKGVAPPPLHF.

The CDR3 nucleotides are TGTGCCAGCAGCTTAGGACGAGGTTCGTACAATGAGCAGTTCTTC. Protein product: CASSLGRGSYNEQFF. The chain couples TRBV7-8 to TRBJ2-1; D call uncertain. The CDR3 is 15 residues long. Germline loops: CDR1 SGHVS, CDR2 FQNEAQ. Trimming took off 1 base at V and 4 bases at J, with 11 bases between the two ends.

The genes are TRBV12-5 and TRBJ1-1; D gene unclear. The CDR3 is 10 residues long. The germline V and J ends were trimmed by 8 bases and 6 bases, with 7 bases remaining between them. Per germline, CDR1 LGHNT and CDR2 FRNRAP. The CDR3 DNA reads TGTGCTAGTCGGGAAGCTGAAGCTTTCTTT. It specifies CASREAEAFF.

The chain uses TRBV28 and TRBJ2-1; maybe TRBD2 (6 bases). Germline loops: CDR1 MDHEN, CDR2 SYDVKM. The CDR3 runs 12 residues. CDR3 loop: CAWGEVANEQFF. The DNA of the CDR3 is TGTGCTTGGGGGGAGGTCGCGAATGAGCAGTTCTTC.

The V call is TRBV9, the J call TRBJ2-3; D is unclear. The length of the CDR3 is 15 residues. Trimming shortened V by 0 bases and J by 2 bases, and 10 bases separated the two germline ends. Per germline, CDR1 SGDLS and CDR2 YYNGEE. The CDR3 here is CASSVADTSTDTQYF. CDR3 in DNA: TGTGCCAGCAGCGTAGCCGACACCTCCACAGATACGCAGTATTTT.

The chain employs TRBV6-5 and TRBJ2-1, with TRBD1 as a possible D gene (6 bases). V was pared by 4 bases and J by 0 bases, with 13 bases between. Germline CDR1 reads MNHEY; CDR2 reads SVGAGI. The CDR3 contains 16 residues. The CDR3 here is CASSSKQGISYNEQFF. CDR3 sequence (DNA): TGTGCCAGCAGTTCAAAGCAGGGGATCTCCTACAATGAGCAGTTCTTC.

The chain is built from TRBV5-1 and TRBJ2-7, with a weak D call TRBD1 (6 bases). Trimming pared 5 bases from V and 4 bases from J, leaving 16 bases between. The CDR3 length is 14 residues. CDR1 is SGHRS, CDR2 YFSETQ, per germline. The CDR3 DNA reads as TGCGCCAGCAGAAACAAGACAGGTTGGTACGAGCAGTACTTC. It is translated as CASRNKTGWYEQYF.

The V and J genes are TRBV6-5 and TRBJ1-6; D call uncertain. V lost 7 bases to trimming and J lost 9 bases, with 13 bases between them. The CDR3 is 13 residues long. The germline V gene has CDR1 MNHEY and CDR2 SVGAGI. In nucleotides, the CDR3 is TGTGCCAGCACACAGTCTCATCCTTCACCCCTCCACTTT. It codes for CASTQSHPSPLHF.

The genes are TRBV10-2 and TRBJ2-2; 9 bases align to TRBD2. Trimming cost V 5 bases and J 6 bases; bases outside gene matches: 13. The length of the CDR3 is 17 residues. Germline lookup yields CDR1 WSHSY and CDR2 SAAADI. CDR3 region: CASSPRAGLALAGELFF. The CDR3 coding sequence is TGCGCCAGCAGTCCTAGGGCGGGACTAGCATTGGCCGGGGAGCTGTTTTTT.

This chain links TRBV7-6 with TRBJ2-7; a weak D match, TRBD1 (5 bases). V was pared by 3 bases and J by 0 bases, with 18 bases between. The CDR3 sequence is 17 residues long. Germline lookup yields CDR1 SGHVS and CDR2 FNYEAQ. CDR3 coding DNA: TGTGCCAGCAGCTTTGGGGCAGACCTCACGAGCTCCTACGAGCAGTACTTC. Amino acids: CASSFGADLTSSYEQYF. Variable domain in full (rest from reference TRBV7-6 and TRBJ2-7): GAGVSQSPRYKVTKRGQDVALRCDPISGHVSLYWYRQALGQGPEFLTYFNYEAQQDKSGLPNDRFSAERPEGSISTLTIQRTEQRDSAMYRCASSFGADLTSSYEQYFGPGTRLTVT.

The CDR3 DNA reads TGCGCCAGCAGCCAAGTGGCGGCGGGGGGAAATCAGCCCCAGCATTTT. It translates to CASSQVAAGGNQPQHF. The gene calls are TRBV4-1 and TRBJ1-5; the D gene is possibly TRBD1 (5 bases). V lost 1 base, J lost 4 bases, and 14 bases lay in between. The germline CDR1 and CDR2 sequences are MGHRA and YSYEKL. The length of the CDR3 is 16 residues.

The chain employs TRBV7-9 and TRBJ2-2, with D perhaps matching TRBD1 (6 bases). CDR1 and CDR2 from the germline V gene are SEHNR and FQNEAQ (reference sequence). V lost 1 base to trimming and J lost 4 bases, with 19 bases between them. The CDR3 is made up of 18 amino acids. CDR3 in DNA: TGTGCCAGCAGCTTAGTTTCCATAACAGGGACGTCCACCGGGGAGCTGTTTTTT. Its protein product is CASSLVSITGTSTGELFF.

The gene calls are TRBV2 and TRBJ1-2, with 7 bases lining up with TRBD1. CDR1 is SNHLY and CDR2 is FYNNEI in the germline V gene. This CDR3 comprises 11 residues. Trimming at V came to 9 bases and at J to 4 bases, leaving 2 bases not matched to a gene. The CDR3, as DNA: TGTGCCAGAAGGACAGGCTATGGCTACACCTTC. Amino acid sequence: CARRTGYGYTF.

In DNA, the CDR3 is TGTGCCAGCATGAGCCTGAGCTCCTATAATTCACCCCTCCACTTT. It codes for CASMSLSSYNSPLHF. The genes are TRBV28 and TRBJ1-6; D not resolved. CDR1 and CDR2 (germline): MDHEN, SYDVKM. Between the trimmed V and J ends, which lost 7 bases and 0 bases, there was a span of 10 bases. The CDR3 spans 15 residues.

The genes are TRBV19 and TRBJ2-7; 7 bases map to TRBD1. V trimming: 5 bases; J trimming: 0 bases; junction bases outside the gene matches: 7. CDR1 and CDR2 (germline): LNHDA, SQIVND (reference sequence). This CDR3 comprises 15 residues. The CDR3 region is CASSAGTVFSYEQYF. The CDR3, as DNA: TGTGCCAGTAGTGCCGGGACAGTCTTCTCCTACGAGCAGTACTTC. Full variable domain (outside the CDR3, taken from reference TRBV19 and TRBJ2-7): DGGITQSPKYLFRKEGQNVTLSCEQNLNHDAMYWYRQDPGQGLRLIYYSQIVNDFQKGDIAEGYSVSREKKESFPLTVTSAQKNPTAFYLCASSAGTVFSYEQYFGPGTRLTVT.

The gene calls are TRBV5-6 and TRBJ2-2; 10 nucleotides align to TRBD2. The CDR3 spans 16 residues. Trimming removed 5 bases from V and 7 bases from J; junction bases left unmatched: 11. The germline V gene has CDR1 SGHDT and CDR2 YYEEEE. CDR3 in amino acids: CASRPRPGLAIGELFF. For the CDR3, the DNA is TGTGCCAGCAGACCTCGGCCGGGACTAGCGATCGGGGAGCTGTTTTTT.

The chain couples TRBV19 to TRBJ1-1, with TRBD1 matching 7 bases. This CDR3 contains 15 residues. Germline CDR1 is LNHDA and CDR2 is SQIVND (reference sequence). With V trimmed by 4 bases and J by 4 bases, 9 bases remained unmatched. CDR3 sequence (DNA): TGTGCCAGTAGTACCGACAGGGTTCTCGGCACTGAAGCTTTCTTT. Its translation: CASSTDRVLGTEAFF.

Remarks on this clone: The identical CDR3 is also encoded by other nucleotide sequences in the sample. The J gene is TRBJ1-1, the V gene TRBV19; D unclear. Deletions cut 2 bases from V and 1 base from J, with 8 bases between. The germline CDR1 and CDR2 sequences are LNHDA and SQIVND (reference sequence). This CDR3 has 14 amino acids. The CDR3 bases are TGTGCCAGTAGTATAAACCCAGGGAACACTGAAGCTTTCTTT. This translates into CASSINPGNTEAFF.

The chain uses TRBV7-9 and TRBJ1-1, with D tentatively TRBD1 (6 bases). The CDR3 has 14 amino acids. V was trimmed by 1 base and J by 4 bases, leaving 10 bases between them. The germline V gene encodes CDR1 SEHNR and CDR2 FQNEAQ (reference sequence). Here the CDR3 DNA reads TGTGCCAGCAGCTTAGTGGGGGCCGGCACTGAAGCTTTCTTT. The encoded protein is CASSLVGAGTEAFF.

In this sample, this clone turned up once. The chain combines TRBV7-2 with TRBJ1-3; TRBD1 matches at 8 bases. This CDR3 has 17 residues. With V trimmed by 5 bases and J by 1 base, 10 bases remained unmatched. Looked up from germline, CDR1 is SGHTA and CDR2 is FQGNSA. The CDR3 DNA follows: TGTGCCAGCAGCGGGACCCAGGACAGGGTATCTGGAAACACCATATATTTT. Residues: CASSGTQDRVSGNTIYF.

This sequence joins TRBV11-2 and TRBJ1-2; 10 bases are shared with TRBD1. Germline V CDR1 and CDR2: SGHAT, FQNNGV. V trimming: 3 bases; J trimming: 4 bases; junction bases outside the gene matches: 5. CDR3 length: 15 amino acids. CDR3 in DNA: TGTGCCAGCAGCTTCGGGACAGGGGTCCTCTATGGCTACACCTTC. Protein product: CASSFGTGVLYGYTF.

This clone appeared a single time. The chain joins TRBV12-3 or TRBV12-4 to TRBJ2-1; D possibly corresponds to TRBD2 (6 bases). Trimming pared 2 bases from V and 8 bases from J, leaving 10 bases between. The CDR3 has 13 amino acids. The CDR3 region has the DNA TGTGCCAGCAGTTTACGGGACTCGGATGAGCAGTTCTTC. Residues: CASSLRDSDEQFF.

Here the CDR3 reads CASSQGEESPQHF. For the CDR3, the DNA is TGTGCCAGCAGCCAAGGAGAGGAGTCGCCCCAGCATTTT. The chain joins TRBV4-2 to TRBJ1-5, with no clear D. Trimming removed 1 base from V and 9 bases from J, with 10 bases in between. CDR3 length: 13 residues. CDR1 and CDR2 from the germline V gene are LGHNA and YNFKEQ.

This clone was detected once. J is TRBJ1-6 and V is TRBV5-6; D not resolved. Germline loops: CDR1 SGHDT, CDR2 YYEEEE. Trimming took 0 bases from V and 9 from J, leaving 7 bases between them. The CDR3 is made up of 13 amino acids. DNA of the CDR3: TGTGCCAGCAGCTTGGCCCCAGGTTCACCCCTCCACTTT. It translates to CASSLAPGSPLHF.

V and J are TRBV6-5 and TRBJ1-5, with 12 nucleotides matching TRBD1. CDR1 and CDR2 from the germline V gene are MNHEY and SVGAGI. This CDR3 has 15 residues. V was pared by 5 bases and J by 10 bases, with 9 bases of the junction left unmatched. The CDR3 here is CASSRMGQGARPQHF. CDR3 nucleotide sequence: TGTGCCAGCAGTAGGATGGGACAGGGGGCTCGACCCCAGCATTTT.

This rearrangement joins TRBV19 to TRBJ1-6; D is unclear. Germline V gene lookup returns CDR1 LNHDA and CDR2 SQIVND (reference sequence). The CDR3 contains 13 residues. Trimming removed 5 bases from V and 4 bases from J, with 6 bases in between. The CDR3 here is CASSGLYNSPLHF. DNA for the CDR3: TGTGCCAGTAGTGGGCTGTATAATTCACCCCTCCACTTT.

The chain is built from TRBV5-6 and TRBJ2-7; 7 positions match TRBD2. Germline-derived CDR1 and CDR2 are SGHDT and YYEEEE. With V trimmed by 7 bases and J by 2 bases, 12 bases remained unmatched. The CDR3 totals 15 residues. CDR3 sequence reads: CASGPWGGSPYEQYF. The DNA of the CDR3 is TGTGCCAGCGGCCCCTGGGGGGGGTCCCCCTACGAGCAGTACTTC.

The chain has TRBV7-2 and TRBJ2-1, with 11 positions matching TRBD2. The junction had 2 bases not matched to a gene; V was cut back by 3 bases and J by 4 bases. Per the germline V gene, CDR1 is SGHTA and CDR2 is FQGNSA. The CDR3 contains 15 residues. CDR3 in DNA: TGTGCCAGCAGCTTTAGCGGGGGGGCTTACAATGAGCAGTTCTTC. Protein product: CASSFSGGAYNEQFF.

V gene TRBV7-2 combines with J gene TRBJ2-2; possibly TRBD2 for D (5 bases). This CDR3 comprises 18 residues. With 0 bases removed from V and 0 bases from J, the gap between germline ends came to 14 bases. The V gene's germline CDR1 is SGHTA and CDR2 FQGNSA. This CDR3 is CASSLARVKHANTGELFF. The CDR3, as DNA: TGTGCCAGCAGCTTAGCGCGGGTGAAGCACGCGAACACCGGGGAGCTGTTTTTT.

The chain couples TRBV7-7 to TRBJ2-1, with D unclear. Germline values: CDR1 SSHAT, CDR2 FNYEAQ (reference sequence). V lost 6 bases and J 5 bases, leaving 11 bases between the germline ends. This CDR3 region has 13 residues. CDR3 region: CASSLSENNEQFF. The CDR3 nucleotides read TGTGCCAGCAGTCTAAGTGAAAACAATGAGCAGTTCTTC. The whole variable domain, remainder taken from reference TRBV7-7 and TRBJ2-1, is GAGVSQSPRYKVTKRGQDVTLRCDPISSHATLYWYQQALGQGPEFLTYFNYEAQPDKSGLPSDRFSAERPEGSISTLTIQRTEQRDSAMYRCASSLSENNEQFFGPGTRLTVL.

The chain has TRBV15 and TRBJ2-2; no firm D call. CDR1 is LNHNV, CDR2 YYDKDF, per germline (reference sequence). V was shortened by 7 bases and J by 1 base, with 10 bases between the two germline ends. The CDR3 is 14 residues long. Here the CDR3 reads CATTISQNTGELFF. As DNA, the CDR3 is TGTGCCACCACCATCTCACAGAACACCGGGGAGCTGTTTTTT.

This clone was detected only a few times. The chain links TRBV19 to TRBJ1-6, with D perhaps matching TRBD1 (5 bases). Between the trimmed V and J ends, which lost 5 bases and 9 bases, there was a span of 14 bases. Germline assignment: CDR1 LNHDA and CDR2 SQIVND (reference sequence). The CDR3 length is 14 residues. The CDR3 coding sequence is TGTGCCAGTAGTCCAAAGGGGTTCGTTTCACCCCTCCACTTT. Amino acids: CASSPKGFVSPLHF. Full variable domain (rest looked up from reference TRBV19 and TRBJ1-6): DGGITQSPKYLFRKEGQNVTLSCEQNLNHDAMYWYRQDPGQGLRLIYYSQIVNDFQKGDIAEGYSVSREKKESFPLTVTSAQKNPTAFYLCASSPKGFVSPLHFGNGTRLTVT.